Each of the 16 T cell receptor beta chains below was sequenced from the same sample in a study of response to subunit inactivated influenza vaccine. TCRdb itself ran the RT-PCR reads through MiXCR, one entry per CDR3 protein. The table lists roughly 570,000 distinct CDR3 sequences, over 10% of them singletons. This specimen consisted of PBMCs from blood, obtained roughly 48 days after vaccination. These TCRs come from a man between 50 and 59 years old who received an inactivated influenza vaccine.

This clonotype was counted ten times or more. The chain couples TRBV24-1 to TRBJ2-1, with 8 bases lining up with TRBD2. Germline V gives CDR1 KGHDR, CDR2 SFDVKD. After removal of 1 base from V and 6 bases from J, the junction contained 4 bases not matched to a gene. The CDR3 totals 15 residues. The CDR3 protein is CATSDFRLAGNEQFF. Here the CDR3 DNA reads TGTGCCACCAGTGATTTTCGCCTAGCGGGCAATGAGCAGTTCTTC.

This clonotype was observed a few times. The chain carries TRBV7-3 and TRBJ2-3, with D perhaps TRBD2 (6 bases). Germline V gives CDR1 SGHTA, CDR2 FQGTGA. V lost 5 bases and J lost 3, with 15 bases in between. CDR3 length: 15 residues. CDR3 bases: TGTGCCAGCAGCCCCCTCGGCGGGAAGACAGATACGCAGTATTTT. Translated, it gives CASSPLGGKTDTQYF.

This clonotype has a count of ten or more. The chain uses TRBV28 and TRBJ1-2; no clear D gene. Per the germline V gene, CDR1 is MDHEN and CDR2 is SYDVKM. The CDR3 contains 16 residues. V dropped 6 bases and J dropped 8 bases, with 25 bases sitting between them. The CDR3 nucleotides are TGTGCCAGCAGCCCCCCCCCCCGGCAGAACCCAACCGGCTACACCTTC. This encodes CASSPPPRQNPTGYTF.

Many counts were recorded for this clonotype. This chain joins TRBV29-1 and TRBJ2-7; 8 nucleotides match TRBD1. The germline CDR1 and CDR2 sequences are SQVTM and ANQGSEA. The CDR3 has 13 amino acids. The CDR3 loop is CSAGTGNTYEQYF. CDR3 DNA sequence: TGCAGTGCCGGGACAGGCAATACCTACGAGCAGTACTTC.

This clonotype came up many times. V gene TRBV29-1 combines with J gene TRBJ2-5; D not resolved. This CDR3 contains 12 residues. V lost 6 bases and J 1 base, leaving 9 bases between the germline ends. Per germline, CDR1 SQVTM and CDR2 ANQGSEA. The CDR3 loop is CSVGRTQETQYF. The DNA of the CDR3 is TGCAGCGTCGGACGGACCCAAGAGACCCAGTACTTC. Variable domain in full (rest from reference TRBV29-1 and TRBJ2-5): SAVISQKPSRDICQRGTSLTIQCQVDSQVTMMFWYRQQPGQSLTLIATANQGSEATYESGFVIDKFPISRPNLTFSTLTVSNMSPEDSSIYLCSVGRTQETQYFGPGTRLLVL.

This clonotype has ten or more counts. The V call is TRBV12-3 or TRBV12-4, the J call TRBJ1-6; TRBD1 agrees at 9 bases. The CDR3 contains 15 residues. The junction had 4 bases not matched to a gene; V was cut back by 6 bases and J by 4 bases. The CDR3 protein is CASSGDRGYNSPLHF. In nucleotides, the CDR3 is TGTGCCAGCAGCGGTGACAGGGGGTATAATTCACCCCTCCACTTT.

This clonotype was counted at least ten times. This rearrangement joins TRBV5-1 to TRBJ2-2, with 7 bases fitting TRBD2. The CDR3 is 15 residues long. Looked up from germline, CDR1 is SGHRS and CDR2 is YFSETQ. Germline trimming cut 4 bases from V and 6 bases from J; bases unmatched to any gene: 9. This CDR3 is CASSLASGTAGELFF. Here the CDR3 DNA reads TGCGCCAGCAGCCTTGCTAGCGGAACAGCCGGGGAGCTGTTTTTT.

The CDR3 DNA is TGCGCCAGCAGCCAAAGCTCATACTCCTCTAGCACAGATACGCAGTATTTT. It codes for CASSQSSYSSSTDTQYF. The genes are TRBV4-3 and TRBJ2-3; D remains ambiguous. V was cut by 2 bases and J by 0 bases, with 15 bases left in between. The CDR3 has 17 amino acids. From germline, CDR1 is LGHNA and CDR2 YSLEER.

This rearrangement joins TRBV2 to TRBJ2-1, with TRBD2 matching 9 bases. The CDR3 contains 16 residues. Germline V gene data show CDR1 as SNHLY and CDR2 as FYNNEI. V lost 2 bases to trimming and J lost 3 bases; unmatched junction nucleotides: 5. CDR3 sequence reads: CASSERLAGLYNEQFF. Written as DNA, the CDR3 is TGTGCCAGCAGTGAACGGCTAGCGGGACTCTACAATGAGCAGTTCTTC.

This clonotype was seen ten or more times. DNA for the CDR3: TGCGCCAGCAGCTGGAACACAGGGGGCAATGAGCAGTTCTTC. Translating it yields CASSWNTGGNEQFF. V gene TRBV5-1 combines with J gene TRBJ2-1; 8 bases fit TRBD1. The CDR3 totals 14 residues. The J segment lost 6 bases and the V segment lost 3 bases, leaving 5 bases of the junction unmatched. The germline V gene has CDR1 SGHRS and CDR2 YFSETQ.

This clonotype was found a few times. This rearrangement joins TRBV4-3 to TRBJ2-4, with 9 nucleotides matching TRBD1. The V gene end was trimmed by 1 base and the J gene end by 4 bases; junction bases not matched to a gene: 5. This CDR3 is 16 amino acids long. The V gene's germline CDR1 is LGHNA and CDR2 YSLEER. CDR3 sequence reads: CASSQGKGQGKNIQYF. CDR3 DNA sequence: TGCGCCAGCAGCCAAGGGAAGGGACAGGGAAAAAACATTCAGTACTTC.

Ten or more counts support this clonotype. Compared with germline, one end of the junction differs, possibly owing to a read error. V usage is TRBV5-1 and J usage is TRBJ2-1; TRBD1 is a possible D gene (5 bases). From germline, CDR1 is SGHRS and CDR2 YFSETQ. The CDR3 consists of 13 residues. CDR3 sequence: CASSLDIGNEQFF. In nucleotides, the CDR3 is TGCGCCAGCAGTTTGGACATAGGCAATGAGCAGTTCTTC.

This clonotype was counted only a few times. The chain has TRBV5-6 and TRBJ2-1, with TRBD2 matching 11 bases. CDR1 is SGHDT, CDR2 YYEEEE, per germline. V shed 4 bases and J 0 bases; nucleotides not matched to a gene: 6. This CDR3 contains 17 residues. The CDR3 loop is CASSVRLAGSSYNEQFF. CDR3 coding DNA: TGTGCCAGCAGCGTCAGACTAGCGGGGAGCTCCTACAATGAGCAGTTCTTC.

This clonotype was counted ten times or more. The chain is built from TRBV20-1 and TRBJ2-1; 8 nucleotides match TRBD1. The CDR3 contains 15 residues. V gave up 2 bases and J gave up 6 bases; unmatched junction bases: 9. From germline, CDR1 is DFQATT and CDR2 SNEGSKA (reference sequence). The CDR3 reads CSARSPRGRGNEQFF. CDR3 sequence (DNA): TGCAGTGCTAGAAGTCCCAGGGGGCGCGGCAATGAGCAGTTCTTC.

With regard to this clonotype: This may be a read error: a much more frequent sequence differs by one nucleotide. This rearrangement joins TRBV11-2 to TRBJ2-1; D might be TRBD1 or TRBD2, each matching 5 bases. The CDR3 runs 18 residues. Germline-derived CDR1 and CDR2 are SGHAT and FQNNGV. CDR3: CASRIAWGGRRRYNDQFF. DNA of the CDR3: TGTGCCAGCAGAATCGCTTGGGGCGGGCGGCGCCGTTACAATGACCAGTTCTTC.

This rearrangement joins TRBV5-6 to TRBJ2-1; tentative D call: TRBD2 (5 bases). This CDR3 is built from 15 residues. Germline V gives CDR1 SGHDT, CDR2 YYEEEE. V lost 0 bases and J 6 bases, leaving 13 bases between the germline ends. CDR3 DNA sequence: TGTGCCAGCAGCTTGGTGGCTAGCCGGCTCAATGAGCAGTTCTTC. Translation gives CASSLVASRLNEQFF.